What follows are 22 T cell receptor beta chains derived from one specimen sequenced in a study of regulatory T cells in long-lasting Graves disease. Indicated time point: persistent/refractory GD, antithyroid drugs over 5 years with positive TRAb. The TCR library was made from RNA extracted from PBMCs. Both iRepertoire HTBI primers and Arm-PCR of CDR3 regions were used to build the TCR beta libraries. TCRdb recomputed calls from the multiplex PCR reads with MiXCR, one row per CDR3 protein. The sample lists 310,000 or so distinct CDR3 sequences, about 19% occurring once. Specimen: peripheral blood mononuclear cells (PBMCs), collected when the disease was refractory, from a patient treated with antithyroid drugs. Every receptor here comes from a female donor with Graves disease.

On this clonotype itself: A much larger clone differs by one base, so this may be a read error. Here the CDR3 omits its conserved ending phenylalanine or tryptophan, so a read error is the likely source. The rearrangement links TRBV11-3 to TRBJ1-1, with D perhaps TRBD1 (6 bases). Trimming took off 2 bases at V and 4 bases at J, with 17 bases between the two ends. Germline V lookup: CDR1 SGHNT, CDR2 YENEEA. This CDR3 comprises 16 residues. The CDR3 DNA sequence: TGTGCCAGCAGCTTATTGCTTGGGGGGCACGGCACTGAAGCTTTCTCT. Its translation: CASSLLLGGHGTEAFS.

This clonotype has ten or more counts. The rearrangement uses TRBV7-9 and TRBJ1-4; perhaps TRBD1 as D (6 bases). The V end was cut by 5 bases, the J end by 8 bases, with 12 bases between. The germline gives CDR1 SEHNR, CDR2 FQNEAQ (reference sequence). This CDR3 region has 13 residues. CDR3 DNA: TGTGCCAGCAGCCCCAGACAGGACGAAAAACTGTTTTTT. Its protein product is CASSPRQDEKLFF.

CDR3 DNA sequence: TGTGCCAGCAGCTCCTCCCGGAGCACAGATACGCAGTATTTT. Translation gives CASSSSRSTDTQYF. The V call is TRBV7-9, the J call TRBJ2-3; D not resolved. The CDR3 totals 14 residues. V was shortened by 4 bases and J by 0 bases, with 8 bases between the two germline ends. The V gene's germline CDR1 is SEHNR and CDR2 FQNEAQ (reference sequence).

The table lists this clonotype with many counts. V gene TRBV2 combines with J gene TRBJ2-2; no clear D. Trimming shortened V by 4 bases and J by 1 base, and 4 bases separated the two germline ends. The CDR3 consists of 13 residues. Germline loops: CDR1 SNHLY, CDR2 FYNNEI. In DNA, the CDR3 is TGTGCCAGCAGTGTTCAGAACACCGGGGAGCTGTTTTTT. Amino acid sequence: CASSVQNTGELFF.

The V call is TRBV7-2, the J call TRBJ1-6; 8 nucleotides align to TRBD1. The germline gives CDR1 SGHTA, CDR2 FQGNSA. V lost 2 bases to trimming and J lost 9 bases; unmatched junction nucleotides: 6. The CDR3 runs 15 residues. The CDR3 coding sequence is TGTGCCAGCAGCTTAACAGGGGGGGTTAGTTCACCCCTCCACTTT. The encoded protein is CASSLTGGVSSPLHF. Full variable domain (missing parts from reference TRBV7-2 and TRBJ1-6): GAGVSQSPSNKVTEKGKDVELRCDPISGHTALYWYRQSLGQGLEFLIYFQGNSAPDKSGLPSDRFSAERTGGSVSTLTIQRTQQEDSAVYLCASSLTGGVSSPLHFGNGTRLTVT.

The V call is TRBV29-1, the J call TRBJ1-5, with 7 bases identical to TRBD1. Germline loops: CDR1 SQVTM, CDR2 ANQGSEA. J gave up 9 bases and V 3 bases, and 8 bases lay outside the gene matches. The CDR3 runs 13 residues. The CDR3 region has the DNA TGCAGCGTTGAGGACAGCTCAGGGGGGCCCCAGCATTTT. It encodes CSVEDSSGGPQHF.

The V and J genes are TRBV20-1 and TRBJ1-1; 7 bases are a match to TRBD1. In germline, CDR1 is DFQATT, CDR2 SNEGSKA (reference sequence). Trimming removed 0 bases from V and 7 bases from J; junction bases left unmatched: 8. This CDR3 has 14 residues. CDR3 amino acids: CSARDPGGQLEAFF. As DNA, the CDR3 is TGCAGTGCTAGAGATCCAGGGGGGCAGCTTGAAGCTTTCTTT.

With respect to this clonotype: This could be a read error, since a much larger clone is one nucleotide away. CDR3 in DNA: TGTGCCACCAGTGGGTCCTCAACAGGGCGGGAGACCCAGTACTTC. It is translated as CATSGSSTGRETQYF. The J gene is TRBJ2-5, the V gene TRBV10-3; a possible D gene is TRBD1 (6 bases). Germline V gene lookup returns CDR1 ENHRY and CDR2 SYGVKD. This CDR3 comprises 15 residues.

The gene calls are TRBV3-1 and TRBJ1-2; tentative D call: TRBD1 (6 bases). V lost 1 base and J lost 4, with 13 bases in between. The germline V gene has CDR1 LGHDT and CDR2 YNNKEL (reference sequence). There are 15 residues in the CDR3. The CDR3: CASSQASTGSYGYTF. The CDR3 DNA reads TGTGCCAGCAGCCAAGCCTCGACAGGAAGCTATGGCTACACCTTC.

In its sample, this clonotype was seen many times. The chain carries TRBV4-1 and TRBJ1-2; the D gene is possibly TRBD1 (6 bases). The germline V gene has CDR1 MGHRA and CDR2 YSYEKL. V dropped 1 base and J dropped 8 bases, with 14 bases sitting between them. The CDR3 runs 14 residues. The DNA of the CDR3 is TGCGCCAGCAGCCAAGCCGGGCTACAGGGAGGCTACACCTTC. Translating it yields CASSQAGLQGGYTF.

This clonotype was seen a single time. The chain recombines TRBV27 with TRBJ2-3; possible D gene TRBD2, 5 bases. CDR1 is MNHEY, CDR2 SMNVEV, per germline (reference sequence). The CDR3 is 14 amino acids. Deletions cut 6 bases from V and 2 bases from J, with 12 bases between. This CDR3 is CASRSERFTDTQYF. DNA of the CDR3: TGTGCCAGCAGATCGGAGCGGTTCACAGATACGCAGTATTTT.

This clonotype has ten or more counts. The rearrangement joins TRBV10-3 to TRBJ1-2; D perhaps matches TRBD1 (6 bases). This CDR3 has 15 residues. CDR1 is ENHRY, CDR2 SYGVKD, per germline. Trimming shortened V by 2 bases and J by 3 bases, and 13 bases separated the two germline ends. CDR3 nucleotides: TGTGCCATCAGTGAGACAGGACAGTCGGACTATGGCTACACCTTC. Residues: CAISETGQSDYGYTF.

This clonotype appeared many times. CDR3 coding DNA: TGTGCCAGCAGTGCTTCGACAGGAGCAGAGACCCAGTACTTC. Its translation: CASSASTGAETQYF. V gene TRBV28 combines with J gene TRBJ2-5; tentative D call: TRBD1 (6 bases). Trimming stripped 5 bases from V and 4 bases from J, with 14 bases between. Germline CDR1 is MDHEN and CDR2 is SYDVKM. The CDR3 is 14 amino acids.

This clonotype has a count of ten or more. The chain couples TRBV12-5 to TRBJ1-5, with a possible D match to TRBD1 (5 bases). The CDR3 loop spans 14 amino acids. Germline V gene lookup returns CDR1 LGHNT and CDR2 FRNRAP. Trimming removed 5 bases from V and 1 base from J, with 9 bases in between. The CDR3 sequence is CASGHRQSNQPQHF. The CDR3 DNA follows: TGTGCTAGTGGTCACCGACAGAGCAATCAGCCCCAGCATTTT.

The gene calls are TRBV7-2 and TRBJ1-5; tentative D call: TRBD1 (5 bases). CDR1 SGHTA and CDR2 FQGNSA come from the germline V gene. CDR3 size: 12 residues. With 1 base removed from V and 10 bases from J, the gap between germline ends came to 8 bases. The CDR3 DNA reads TGTGCCAGCAGCTTAGGGACAAATCCCCAGCATTTT. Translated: CASSLGTNPQHF.

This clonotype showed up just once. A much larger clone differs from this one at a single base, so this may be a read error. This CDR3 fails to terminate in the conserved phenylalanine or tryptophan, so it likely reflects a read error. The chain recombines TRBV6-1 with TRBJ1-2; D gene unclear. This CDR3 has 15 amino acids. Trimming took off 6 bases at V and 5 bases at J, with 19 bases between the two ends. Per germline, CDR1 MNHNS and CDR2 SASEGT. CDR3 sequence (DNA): TGTGCCAGCAGAGCGCAATCATTTTTGACGTATGGCTACACCCTC. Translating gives CASRAQSFLTYGYTL.

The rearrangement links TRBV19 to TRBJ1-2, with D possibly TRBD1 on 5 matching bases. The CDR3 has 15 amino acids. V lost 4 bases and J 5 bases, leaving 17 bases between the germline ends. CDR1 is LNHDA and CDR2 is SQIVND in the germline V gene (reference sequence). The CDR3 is CASSTDRGSPYGYTF. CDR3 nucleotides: TGTGCCAGTAGTACAGACCGGGGCTCCCCTTATGGCTACACCTTC.

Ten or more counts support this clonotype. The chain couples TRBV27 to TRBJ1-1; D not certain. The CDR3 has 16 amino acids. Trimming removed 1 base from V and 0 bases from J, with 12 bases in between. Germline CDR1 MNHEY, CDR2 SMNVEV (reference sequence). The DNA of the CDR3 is TGTGCCAGCAGTTTATACGACACGGGAGTGAACACTGAAGCTTTCTTT. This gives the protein CASSLYDTGVNTEAFF.

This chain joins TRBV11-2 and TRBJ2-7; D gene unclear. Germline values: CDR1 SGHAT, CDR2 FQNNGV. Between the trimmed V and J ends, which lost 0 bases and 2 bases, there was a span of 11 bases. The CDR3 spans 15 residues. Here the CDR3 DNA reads TGTGCCAGCAGCTTAGATTCGGACCCAGCCTACGAGCAGTACTTC. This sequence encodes CASSLDSDPAYEQYF.

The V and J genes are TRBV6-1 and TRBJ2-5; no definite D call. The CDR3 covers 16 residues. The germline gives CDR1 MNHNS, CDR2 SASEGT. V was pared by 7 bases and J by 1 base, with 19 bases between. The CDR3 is CASTSGTQFLQETQYF. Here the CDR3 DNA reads TGTGCCAGCACCTCCGGCACACAATTCCTCCAAGAGACCCAGTACTTC.

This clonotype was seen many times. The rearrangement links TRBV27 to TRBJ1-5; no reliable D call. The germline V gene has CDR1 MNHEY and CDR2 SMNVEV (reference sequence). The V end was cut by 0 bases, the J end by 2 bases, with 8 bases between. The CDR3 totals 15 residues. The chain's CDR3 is CASSLSYGGNQPQHF. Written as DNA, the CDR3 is TGTGCCAGCAGTTTATCATACGGGGGCAATCAGCCCCAGCATTTT.

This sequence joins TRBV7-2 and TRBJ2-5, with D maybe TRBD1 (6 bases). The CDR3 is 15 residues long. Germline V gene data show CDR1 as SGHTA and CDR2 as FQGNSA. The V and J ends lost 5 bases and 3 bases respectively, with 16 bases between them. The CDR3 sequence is CASSPSGGFEETQYF. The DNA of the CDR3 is TGTGCCAGCAGCCCATCTGGGGGCTTCGAAGAGACCCAGTACTTC. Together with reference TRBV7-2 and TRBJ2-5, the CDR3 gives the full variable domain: GAGVSQSPSNKVTEKGKDVELRCDPISGHTALYWYRQSLGQGLEFLIYFQGNSAPDKSGLPSDRFSAERTGGSVSTLTIQRTQQEDSAVYLCASSPSGGFEETQYFGPGTRLLVL.